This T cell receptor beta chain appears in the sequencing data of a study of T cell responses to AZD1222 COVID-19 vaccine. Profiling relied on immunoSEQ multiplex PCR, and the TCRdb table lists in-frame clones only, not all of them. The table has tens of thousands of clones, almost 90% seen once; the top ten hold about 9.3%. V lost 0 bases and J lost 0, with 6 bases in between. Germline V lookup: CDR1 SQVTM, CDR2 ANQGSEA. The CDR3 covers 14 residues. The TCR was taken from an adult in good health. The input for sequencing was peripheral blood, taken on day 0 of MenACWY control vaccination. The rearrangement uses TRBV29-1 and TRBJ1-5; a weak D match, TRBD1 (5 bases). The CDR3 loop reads CSVEDGGSNQPQHF. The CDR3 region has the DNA TGCAGCGTTGAAGATGGGGGTAGCAATCAGCCCCAGCATTTT.